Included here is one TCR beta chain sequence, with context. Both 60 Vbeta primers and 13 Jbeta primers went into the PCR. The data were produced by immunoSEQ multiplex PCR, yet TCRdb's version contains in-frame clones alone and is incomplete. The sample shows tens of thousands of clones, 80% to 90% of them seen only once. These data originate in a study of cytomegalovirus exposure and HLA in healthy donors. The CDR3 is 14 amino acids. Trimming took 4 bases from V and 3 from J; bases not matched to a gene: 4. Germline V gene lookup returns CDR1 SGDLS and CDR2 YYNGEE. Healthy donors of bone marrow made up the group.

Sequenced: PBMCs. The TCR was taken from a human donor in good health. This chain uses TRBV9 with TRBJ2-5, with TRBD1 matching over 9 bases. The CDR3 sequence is CASSPWDREETQYF. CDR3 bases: TGTGCCAGCAGCCCGTGGGACAGGGAAGAGACCCAGTACTTC.